Listed below are T cell receptor beta chains from one sample, sequenced in a study of blood T cell repertoires in COVID-19. Measured with immunoSEQ multiplex PCR; TCRdb has only the in-frame clones, and not every one. This sample yields nearly 400,000 clones, of which over 85% are seen a single time; 1.7% belongs to the top ten. The material sequenced was PBMCs or T cells enriched from blood (not recorded which). These receptors were obtained from a woman in her 30s who had recovered from COVID-19. Each CDR3 is given with its conserved first and last residue. D genes are given only for firm matches. The listing skips clone size in some rows; elsewhere it reads once, few, many or a size class.

D	J	size	V	DNA	CDR3
TRBD1	TRBJ1-1	-	TRBV27	TGTGCCAGCAGTAGGGGGCAGACTGAAGCTTTCTTT	CASSRGQTEAFF
TRBD1	TRBJ2-7	-	TRBV10-3	TGTGCCATCAGTCTTGTAGGACAGGGTGGGAACGAGCAGTACTTC	CAISLVGQGGNEQYF
-	TRBJ2-1	-	TRBV3-1/TRBV3-2	TGTGCCAGCAGGCGGGAAGCGGCATATGAGCAGTTCTTC	CASRREAAYEQFF
TRBD2	TRBJ2-7	-	TRBV27	TGTGCCAGCAGTAGGACTAGCGGGTCCTACGAGCAGTACTTC	CASSRTSGSYEQYF
-	TRBJ1-3	-	TRBV11-2	TGTGCCAGCAGCGCCCGAATGACACTCGGATCTGGAAACACCATATATTTT	CASSARMTLGSGNTIYF
-	TRBJ1-1	-	TRBV4-1	TGCGCCAGCAGCCATTCTCAGGGGTTGAACACTGAAGCTTTCTTT	CASSHSQGLNTEAFF
-	TRBJ1-5	once	TRBV4-1	TGCGCCAGCAGCCCGGTGAGCGGCCAGCCCCAGCATTTT	CASSPVSGQPQHF
-	TRBJ1-2	-	TRBV12-3/TRBV12-4	TGTGCCAGCAGCCCCGACAGCTTCTATGGCTACACCTTC	CASSPDSFYGYTF
-	TRBJ1-1	-	TRBV7-9	TGTGCCAGCAGCTTAGACAGTAGTACAGCTTTCTTT	CASSLDSSTAFF
-	TRBJ1-1	-	TRBV10-3	TGTGCCATCAGTGATGAGGGGGACACTGAAGCTTTCTTT	CAISDEGDTEAFF
-	TRBJ1-4	-	TRBV12-3/TRBV12-4	TGTGCCAGCAGTTTCGGGGTTGGCGAAAAACTGTTTTTT	CASSFGVGEKLFF
TRBD1	TRBJ2-1	once	TRBV5-1	TGCGCCAGCAGCTTGGCCGTAGACAGGGATTACAACAATGAGCAGTTCTTC	CASSLAVDRDYNNEQFF
-	TRBJ2-5	once	TRBV30	TGTGCCCTCCGTCCAGGGAAAGAGACCCAGTACTTC	CALRPGKETQYF
-	TRBJ1-3	-	TRBV19	TGTGCCAGTAGTATTGAGGGAAACACCATATATTTT	CASSIEGNTIYF
-	TRBJ1-1	-	TRBV18	TGTGCCAGCTCACCACTAGGACAGCCTCCGAACACTGAAGCTTTCTTT	CASSPLGQPPNTEAFF
-	TRBJ1-2	-	TRBV18	TGTGCCAGCTCACCAAATAGTGGAGGTTCCTTCGGCTACACCTTC	CASSPNSGGSFGYTF
-	TRBJ2-5	-	TRBV19	TGTGCCAGTAGCCAGGCTCTGGGCGAGACCCAGTACTTC	CASSQALGETQYF
TRBD2	TRBJ2-2	-	TRBV5-4	TGTGCCAGCAGCTTGTCACTAGCGGGAGGGCTGAACGGGGAGCTGTTTTTT	CASSLSLAGGLNGELFF
-	TRBJ1-2	-	TRBV19	TGTGCCAGTAGTCTATCCTCTAACTATGGCTACACCTTC	CASSLSSNYGYTF